Below are 5 T cell receptor beta chains sequenced from a single sample in a study of OX40 agonist ivuxolimab in advanced cancers. Here immunoSEQ multiplex PCR was the method, and the copy in TCRdb shows in-frame clones only, minus some. Of tens of thousands of clones detected, 90% to 95% appear once; the ten largest clones hold 26%. Specimen: CD4+ or CD8+ T cells sorted from blood, collected in a trial of the OX40 agonist ivuxolimab. These receptors originate from an adult with an advanced solid tumor such as melanoma, head and neck, liver or kidney cancer.

J is TRBJ2-3 and V is TRBV29-1; TRBD2 aligns across 7 bases. V lost 6 bases to trimming and J lost 3 bases; unmatched junction nucleotides: 12. CDR3 length: 15 residues. CDR1 and CDR2 from the germline V gene are SQVTM and ANQGSEA. The CDR3 nucleotides are TGCAGCGTCGCTGCTCCCGGCGGGAGAACAGATACGCAGTATTTT. Amino acids: CSVAAPGGRTDTQYF.

The chain uses TRBV4-1 and TRBJ2-3, with TRBD2 matching over 7 bases. The V gene end was trimmed by 3 bases and the J gene end by 4 bases; junction bases not matched to a gene: 4. The CDR3 sequence is 14 residues long. CDR1 is MGHRA and CDR2 is YSYEKL in the germline V gene. This CDR3 is CASSHEGGSDTQYF. The CDR3 DNA sequence: TGCGCCAGCAGCCACGAGGGAGGGTCAGATACGCAGTATTTT.

The rearrangement links TRBV19 to TRBJ1-1, with D hard to call. Deletions cut 2 bases from V and 2 bases from J, with 12 bases between. The CDR3 sequence is 15 residues long. Germline CDR1 LNHDA, CDR2 SQIVND (reference sequence). The CDR3: CASSISLWENTEAFF. The CDR3 DNA follows: TGTGCCAGTAGTATATCACTATGGGAAAACACTGAAGCTTTCTTT.

This chain joins TRBV6-6 and TRBJ1-2, with 9 bases matching TRBD1. Germline V gene data show CDR1 as MNHNY and CDR2 as SVGAGI (reference sequence). The length of the CDR3 is 15 residues. The V gene end was trimmed by 2 bases and the J gene end by 6 bases; junction bases not matched to a gene: 7. CDR3: CASSYSDRGIDGYTF. In DNA form, the CDR3 reads TGTGCCAGCAGTTACAGCGACAGGGGGATAGATGGCTACACCTTC.

The gene calls are TRBV7-9 and TRBJ2-1, with D perhaps TRBD2 (5 bases). V was trimmed by 4 bases and J by 3 bases, leaving 13 bases between them. Germline lookup yields CDR1 SEHNR and CDR2 FQNEAQ (reference sequence). The CDR3 runs 15 residues. As DNA, the CDR3 is TGTGCCAGCAGCTCGTCCCCGGGATTCTACAATGAGCAGTTCTTC. It specifies CASSSSPGFYNEQFF.